These 5 T cell receptor beta chains were all obtained from the same sample, sequenced in a study of identical twins. Via MiXCR, TCRdb re-called the 5' RACE reads, giving one row per CDR3 protein. Here the sample spans about 220,000 distinct CDR3 sequences, more than 6.5% being singletons. The sample was also reused in another study, on yellow fever vaccine responses in identical twins.

Input material: memory (CD45RO+) T cells sorted from blood. Receptors originate from a woman aged 18-29 years in good health.

This clonotype has more than one count but fewer than ten. This chain uses TRBV15 with TRBJ2-6; 9 bases are shared with TRBD1. Per germline, CDR1 LNHNV and CDR2 YYDKDF (reference sequence). This CDR3 spans 18 amino acids. V trimming: 5 bases; J trimming: 0 bases; junction bases outside the gene matches: 8. The CDR3 DNA is TGTGCCACCAGCCTAAGACAGGGGGTGGACTCTGGGGCCAACGTCCTGACTTTC. It codes for CATSLRQGVDSGANVLTF.

A few counts support this clonotype. The chain carries TRBV20-1 and TRBJ1-1; D gene unclear. This CDR3 region has 13 residues. Germline CDR1 DFQATT, CDR2 SNEGSKA (reference sequence). V was trimmed by 0 bases and J by 4 bases, leaving 9 bases between them. The chain's CDR3 is CSARDGGRTEAFF. In nucleotides, the CDR3 is TGCAGTGCTAGAGATGGAGGCCGCACTGAAGCTTTCTTT.

The table lists this clonotype with many counts. The chain has TRBV7-9 and TRBJ1-1; D is undetermined. Germline-derived CDR1 and CDR2 are SEHNR and FQNEAQ (reference sequence). This CDR3 contains 13 residues. V was shortened by 3 bases and J by 1 base, with 6 bases between the two germline ends. DNA of the CDR3: TGTGCCAGCAGCTTGCGACGGAACACTGAAGCTTTCTTT. Translated: CASSLRRNTEAFF.

This clonotype was counted at least ten times. The rearrangement joins TRBV5-1 to TRBJ2-1; tentatively, D is TRBD1 (5 bases). The CDR3 length is 15 residues. Trimming took 0 bases from V and 6 from J, leaving 13 bases between them. Germline V gives CDR1 SGHRS, CDR2 YFSETQ. CDR3 amino acids: CASSLGQGMGNEQFF. The CDR3 region has the DNA TGCGCCAGCAGCTTGGGGCAGGGAATGGGCAATGAGCAGTTCTTC. The variable domain in full, with the rest retrieved from reference TRBV5-1 and TRBJ2-1, is KAGVTQTPRYLIKTRGQQVTLSCSPISGHRSVSWYQQTPGQGLQFLFEYFSETQRNKGNFPGRFSGRQFSNSRSEMNVSTLELGDSALYLCASSLGQGMGNEQFFGPGTRLTVL.

This clonotype was observed a single time. This rearrangement joins TRBV12-3 or TRBV12-4 to TRBJ2-1, with D unclear. The CDR3 totals 14 residues. Trimming cost V 8 bases and J 6 bases, with 17 bases left between them. CDR3 sequence (DNA): TGTGCCAGCCTAGACTCGAATACTATCAATGAGCAGTTCTTC. Its translation is CASLDSNTINEQFF.